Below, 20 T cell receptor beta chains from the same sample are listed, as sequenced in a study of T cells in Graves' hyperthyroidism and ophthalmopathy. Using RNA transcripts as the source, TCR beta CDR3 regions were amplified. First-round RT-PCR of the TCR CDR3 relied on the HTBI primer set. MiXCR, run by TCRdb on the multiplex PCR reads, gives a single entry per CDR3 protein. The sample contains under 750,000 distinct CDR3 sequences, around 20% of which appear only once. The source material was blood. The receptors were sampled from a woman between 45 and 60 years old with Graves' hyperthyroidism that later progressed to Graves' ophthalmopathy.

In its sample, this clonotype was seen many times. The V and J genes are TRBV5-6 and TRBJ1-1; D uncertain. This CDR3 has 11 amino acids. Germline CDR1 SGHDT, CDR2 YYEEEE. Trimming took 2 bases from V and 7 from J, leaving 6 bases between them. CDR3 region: CASSFRVEAFF. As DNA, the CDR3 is TGTGCCAGCAGCTTTCGGGTTGAAGCTTTCTTT.

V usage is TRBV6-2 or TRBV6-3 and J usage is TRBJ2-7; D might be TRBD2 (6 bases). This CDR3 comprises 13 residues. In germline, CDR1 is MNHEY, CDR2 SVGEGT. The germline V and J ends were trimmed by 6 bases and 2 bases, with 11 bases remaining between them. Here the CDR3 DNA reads TGTGCCAGCAGGGAACTAGCAACCTACGAGCAGTACTTC. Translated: CASRELATYEQYF.

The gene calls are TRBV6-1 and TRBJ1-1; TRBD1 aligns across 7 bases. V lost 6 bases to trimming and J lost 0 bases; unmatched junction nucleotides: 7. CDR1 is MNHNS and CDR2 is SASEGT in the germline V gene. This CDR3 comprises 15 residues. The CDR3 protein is CASRLTQGMNTEAFF. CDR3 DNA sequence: TGTGCCAGCAGACTCACACAGGGGATGAACACTGAAGCTTTCTTT.

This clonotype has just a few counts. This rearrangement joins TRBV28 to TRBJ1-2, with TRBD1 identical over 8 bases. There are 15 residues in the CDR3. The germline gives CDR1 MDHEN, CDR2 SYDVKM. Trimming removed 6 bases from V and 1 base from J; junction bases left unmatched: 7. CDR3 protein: CASRGTGIINYGYTF. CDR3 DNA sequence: TGTGCCAGCAGAGGGACAGGAATAATTAACTATGGCTACACCTTC.

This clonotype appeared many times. As DNA, the CDR3 is TGTGCCAGCAGTGCCGACAGGAGAAACTATGGCTACACCTTC. This gives the protein CASSADRRNYGYTF. The chain joins TRBV12-3 or TRBV12-4 to TRBJ1-2, with a weak D call TRBD1 (6 bases). Deletions cut 5 bases from V and 2 bases from J, with 12 bases between. The CDR3 sequence is 14 residues long.

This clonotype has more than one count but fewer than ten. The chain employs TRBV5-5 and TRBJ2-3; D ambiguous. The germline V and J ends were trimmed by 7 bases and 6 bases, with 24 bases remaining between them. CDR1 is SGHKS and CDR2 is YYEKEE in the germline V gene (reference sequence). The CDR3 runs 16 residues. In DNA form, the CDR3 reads TGTGCCAGCGGTGAGCTTGGGGATCTCTTCTCCGATACGCAGTATTTT. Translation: CASGELGDLFSDTQYF.

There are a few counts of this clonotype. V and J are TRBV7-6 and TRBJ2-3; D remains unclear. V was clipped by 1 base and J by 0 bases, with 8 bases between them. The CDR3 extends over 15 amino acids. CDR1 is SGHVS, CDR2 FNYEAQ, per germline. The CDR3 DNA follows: TGTGCCAGCAGCTTAGGGCAGTCGAGCACAGATACGCAGTATTTT. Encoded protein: CASSLGQSSTDTQYF.

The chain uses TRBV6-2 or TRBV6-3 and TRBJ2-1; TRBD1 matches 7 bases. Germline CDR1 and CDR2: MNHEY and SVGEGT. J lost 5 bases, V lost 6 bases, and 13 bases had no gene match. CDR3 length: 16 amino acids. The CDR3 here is CASRKRDRVSHNEQFF. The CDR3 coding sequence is TGTGCCAGCAGAAAAAGAGACAGGGTGTCGCACAATGAGCAGTTCTTC.

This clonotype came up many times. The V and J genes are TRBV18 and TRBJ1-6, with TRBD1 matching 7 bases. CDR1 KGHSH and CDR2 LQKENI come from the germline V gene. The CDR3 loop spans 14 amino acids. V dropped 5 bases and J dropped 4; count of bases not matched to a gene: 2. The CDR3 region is CASSGDSYNSPLHF. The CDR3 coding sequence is TGTGCCAGCTCAGGGGACAGTTATAATTCACCCCTCCACTTT. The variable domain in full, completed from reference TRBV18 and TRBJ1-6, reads NAGVMQNPRHLVRRRGQEARLRCSPMKGHSHVYWYRQLPEEGLKFMVYLQKENIIDESGMPKERFSAEFPKEGPSILRIQQVVRGDSAAYFCASSGDSYNSPLHFGNGTRLTVT.

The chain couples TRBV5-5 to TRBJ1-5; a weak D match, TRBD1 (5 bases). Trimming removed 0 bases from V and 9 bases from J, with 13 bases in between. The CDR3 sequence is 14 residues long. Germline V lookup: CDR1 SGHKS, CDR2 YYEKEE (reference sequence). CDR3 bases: TGTGCCAGCAGCTTGGATCGGGGGAGAGCGCCCCAGCATTTT. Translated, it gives CASSLDRGRAPQHF. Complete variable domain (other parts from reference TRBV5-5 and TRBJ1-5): DAGVTQSPTHLIKTRGQQVTLRCSPISGHKSVSWYQQVLGQGPQFIFQYYEKEERGRGNFPDRFSARQFPNYSSELNVNALLLGDSALYLCASSLDRGRAPQHFGDGTRLSIL.

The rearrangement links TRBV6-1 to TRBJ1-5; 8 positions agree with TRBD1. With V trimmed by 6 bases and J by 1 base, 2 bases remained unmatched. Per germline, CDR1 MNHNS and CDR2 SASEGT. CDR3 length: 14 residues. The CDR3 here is CASRDRESNQPQHF. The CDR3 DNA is TGTGCCAGCAGGGACAGGGAAAGCAATCAGCCCCAGCATTTT.

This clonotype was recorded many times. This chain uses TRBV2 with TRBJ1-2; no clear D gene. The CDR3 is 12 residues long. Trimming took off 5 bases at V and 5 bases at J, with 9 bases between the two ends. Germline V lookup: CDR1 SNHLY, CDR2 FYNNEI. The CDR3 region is CASSPRMYGYTF. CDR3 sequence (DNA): TGTGCCAGCAGTCCACGGATGTATGGCTACACCTTC.

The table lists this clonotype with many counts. CDR3 region: CSATPPSGGAFADTQYF. The CDR3 region has the DNA TGCAGTGCCACCCCCCCAAGCGGGGGGGCCTTCGCAGATACGCAGTATTTT. The chain recombines TRBV20-1 with TRBJ2-3; 10 bases are a match to TRBD2. Germline V gene sequence: CDR1 DFQATT, CDR2 SNEGSKA (reference sequence). The ends lost 6 bases at V and 4 bases at J; junction bases unmatched: 16. This CDR3 has 17 amino acids.

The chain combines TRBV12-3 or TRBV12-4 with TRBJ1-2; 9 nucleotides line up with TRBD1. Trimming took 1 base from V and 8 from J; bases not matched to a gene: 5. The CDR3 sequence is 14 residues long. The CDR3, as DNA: TGTGCCAGCAGTTTAGGAGGACAGGGGTTCGGCTACACCTTC. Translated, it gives CASSLGGQGFGYTF.

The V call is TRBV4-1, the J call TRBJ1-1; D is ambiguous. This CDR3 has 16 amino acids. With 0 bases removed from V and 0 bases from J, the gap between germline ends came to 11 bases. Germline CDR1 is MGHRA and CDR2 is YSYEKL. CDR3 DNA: TGCGCCAGCAGCCAAGAAGGGCGGGTGATGAACACTGAAGCTTTCTTT. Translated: CASSQEGRVMNTEAFF.

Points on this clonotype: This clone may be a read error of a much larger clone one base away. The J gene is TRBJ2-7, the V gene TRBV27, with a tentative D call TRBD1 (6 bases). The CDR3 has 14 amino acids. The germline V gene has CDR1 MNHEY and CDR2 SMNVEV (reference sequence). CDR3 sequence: CAGSLQGPQYEQYF. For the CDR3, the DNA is TGTGCCGGCAGTTTACAGGGACCACAGTACGAGCAGTACTTC.

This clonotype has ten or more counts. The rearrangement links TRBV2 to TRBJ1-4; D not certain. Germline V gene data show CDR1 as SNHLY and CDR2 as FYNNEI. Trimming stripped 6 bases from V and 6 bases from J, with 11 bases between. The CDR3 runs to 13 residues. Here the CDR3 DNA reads TGTGCCAGCAGGGGCAGCGGACATGAAAAACTGTTTTTT. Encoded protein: CASRGSGHEKLFF.

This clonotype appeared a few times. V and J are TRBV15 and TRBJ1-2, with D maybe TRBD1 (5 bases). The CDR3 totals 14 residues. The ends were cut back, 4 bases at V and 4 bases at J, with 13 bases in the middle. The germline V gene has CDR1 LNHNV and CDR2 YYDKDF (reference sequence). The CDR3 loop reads CATSKGEGAYGYTF. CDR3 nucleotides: TGTGCCACCAGCAAAGGGGAGGGTGCCTATGGCTACACCTTC.

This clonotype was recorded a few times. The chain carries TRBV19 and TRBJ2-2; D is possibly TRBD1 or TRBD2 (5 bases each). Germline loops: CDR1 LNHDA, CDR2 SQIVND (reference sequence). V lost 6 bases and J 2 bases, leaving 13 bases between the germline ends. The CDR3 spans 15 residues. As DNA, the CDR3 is TGTGCCAGTAGCCGGGACCGAACCAACACCGGGGAGCTGTTTTTT. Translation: CASSRDRTNTGELFF. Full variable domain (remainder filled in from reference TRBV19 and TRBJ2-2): DGGITQSPKYLFRKEGQNVTLSCEQNLNHDAMYWYRQDPGQGLRLIYYSQIVNDFQKGDIAEGYSVSREKKESFPLTVTSAQKNPTAFYLCASSRDRTNTGELFFGEGSRLTVL.

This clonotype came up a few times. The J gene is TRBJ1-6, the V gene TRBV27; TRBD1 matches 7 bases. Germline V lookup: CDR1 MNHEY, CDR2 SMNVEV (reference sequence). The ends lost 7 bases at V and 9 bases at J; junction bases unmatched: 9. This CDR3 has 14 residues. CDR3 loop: CASTSDRDGSPLHF. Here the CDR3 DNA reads TGTGCCAGCACCTCTGACAGGGATGGTTCACCCCTCCACTTT.